One sample yielded the 7 T cell receptor beta chains listed below, sequenced in a study of graft-versus-host responses after intestinal transplantation. Sequenced by immunoSEQ multiplex PCR; TCRdb stores in-frame clones only, minus some. The sample yields over 85,000 clones, around 93% seen once. No antigen has been identified for these receptors. The material was unstimulated CD4+ T cells sorted from spleen or lymph node cells, obtained before transplant. All receptors derive from a human donor who was the organ donor for an intestinal transplant.

The chain joins TRBV5-1 to TRBJ2-3; tentatively, D is TRBD1 (6 bases). The germline CDR1 and CDR2 sequences are SGHRS and YFSETQ. Trimming removed 3 bases from V and 0 bases from J, with 8 bases in between. The CDR3 is 14 residues long. CDR3 sequence reads: CASSSTGSTDTQYF. CDR3 bases: TGCGCCAGCAGCTCGACAGGTAGCACAGATACGCAGTATTTT.

This chain joins TRBV7-2 and TRBJ1-5; 11 nucleotides line up with TRBD1. The CDR3 extends over 18 amino acids. The trim removed 4 bases at V and 1 base at J, leaving 9 bases unmatched. The V gene's germline CDR1 is SGHTA and CDR2 FQGNSA. The chain's CDR3 is CASSSFRTGGRSNQPQHF. CDR3 DNA sequence: TGTGCCAGCAGCTCGTTCAGGACAGGGGGCCGGAGCAATCAGCCCCAGCATTTT.

The V and J genes are TRBV7-3 and TRBJ1-1; possible D gene TRBD1, 6 bases. V was clipped by 2 bases and J by 1 base, with 11 bases between them. Germline loops: CDR1 SGHTA, CDR2 FQGTGA. The CDR3 runs to 15 residues. The CDR3 sequence: CASSLSGAPNTEAFF. In DNA, the CDR3 is TGTGCCAGCAGCTTATCAGGGGCGCCGAACACTGAAGCTTTCTTT. Full variable domain (rest looked up from reference TRBV7-3 and TRBJ1-1): GAGVSQTPSNKVTEKGKYVELRCDPISGHTALYWYRQSLGQGPEFLIYFQGTGAADDSGLPNDRFFAVRPEGSVSTLKIQRTERGDSAVYLCASSLSGAPNTEAFFGQGTRLTVV.

J is TRBJ1-5 and V is TRBV7-2; D is possibly TRBD1 (5 bases). Germline CDR1 reads SGHTA; CDR2 reads FQGNSA. The CDR3 extends over 13 amino acids. V was shortened by 4 bases and J by 4 bases, with 8 bases between the two germline ends. CDR3 amino acids: CASSWGRNQPQHF. The DNA of the CDR3 is TGTGCCAGCAGCTGGGGACGAAATCAGCCCCAGCATTTT.

The chain has TRBV7-9 and TRBJ1-1, with D tentatively TRBD1 (5 bases). The CDR3 runs 15 residues. Trimming stripped 8 bases from V and 3 bases from J, with 19 bases between. From germline, CDR1 is SEHNR and CDR2 FQNEAQ (reference sequence). CDR3 residues: CASSPGPVGDTEAFF. CDR3 sequence (DNA): TGTGCCAGCTCCCCGGGACCGGTAGGAGACACTGAAGCTTTCTTT.

This clone was counted a single time. The chain uses TRBV5-1 and TRBJ1-1; D remains unclear. This CDR3 is built from 14 residues. Germline V gene lookup returns CDR1 SGHRS and CDR2 YFSETQ. Trimming took off 8 bases at V and 0 bases at J, with 14 bases between the two ends. The CDR3 loop is CASKQGPMNTEAFF. CDR3 nucleotides: TGCGCCAGTAAACAAGGGCCGATGAACACTGAAGCTTTCTTT.

The table lists this clone with a count of one. The J gene is TRBJ1-5, the V gene TRBV28; no firm D call. Germline V gene lookup returns CDR1 MDHEN and CDR2 SYDVKM. The CDR3 consists of 15 residues. The germline V and J ends were trimmed by 10 bases and 1 base, with 17 bases remaining between them. The CDR3 DNA follows: TGTGCCACCATTTTGCCCCAGGCGAGCAATCAGCCCCAGCATTTT. It translates to CATILPQASNQPQHF.